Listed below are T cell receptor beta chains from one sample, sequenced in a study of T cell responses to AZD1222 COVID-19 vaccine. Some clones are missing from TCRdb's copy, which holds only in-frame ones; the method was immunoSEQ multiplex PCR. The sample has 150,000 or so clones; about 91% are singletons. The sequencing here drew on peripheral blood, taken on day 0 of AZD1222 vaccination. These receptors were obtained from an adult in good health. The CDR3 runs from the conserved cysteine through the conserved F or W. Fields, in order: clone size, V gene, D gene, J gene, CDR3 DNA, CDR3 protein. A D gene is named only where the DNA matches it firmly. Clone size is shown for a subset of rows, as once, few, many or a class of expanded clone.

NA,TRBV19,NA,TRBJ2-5,TGTGCCAGTAGTCAGGAGACGGGACCAGGGGAGACCCAGTACTTC,CASSQETGPGETQYF
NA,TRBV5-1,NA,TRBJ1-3,TGCGCCAGCAGCCCAACCAGCGGAATCTACTCTGGAAACACCATATATTTT,CASSPTSGIYSGNTIYF
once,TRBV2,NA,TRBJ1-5,TGTGCCAGCAGTGAAACGGGGGTCGGTCAGCCCCAGCATTTT,CASSETGVGQPQHF
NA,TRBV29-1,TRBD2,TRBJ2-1,TGCAGCGTGGACGACAGATTAGCGGGGGCCTTCAATGAGCAGTTCTTC,CSVDDRLAGAFNEQFF
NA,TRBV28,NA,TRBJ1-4,TGTGCCAGCAGCCCGCCCTTTGCAACTAATGAAAAACTGTTTTTT,CASSPPFATNEKLFF
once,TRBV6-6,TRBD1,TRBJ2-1,TGTGCCAGCAGTTACGACGGGACAGGGAGTCATGAGCAGTTCTTC,CASSYDGTGSHEQFF
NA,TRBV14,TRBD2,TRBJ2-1,TGTGCCAGCAGCCCGATAGCGGGGAGCTCCTACAATGAGCAGTTCTTC,CASSPIAGSSYNEQFF
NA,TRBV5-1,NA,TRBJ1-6,TGCGCCAGCAGTATCGGGAATTCACCCCTCCACTTT,CASSIGNSPLHF
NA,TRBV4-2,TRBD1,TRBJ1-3,TGTGCCAGCAGCCAATTTACAGGGGTACACTCTGGAAACACCATATATTTT,CASSQFTGVHSGNTIYF
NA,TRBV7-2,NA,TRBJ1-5,TGTGCCAGCAGCCAAATATACAATCAGCCCCAGCATTTT,CASSQIYNQPQHF
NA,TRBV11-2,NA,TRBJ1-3,TGTGCCAGCAGCTTTAAGGGGACTGGAAACACCATATATTTT,CASSFKGTGNTIYF
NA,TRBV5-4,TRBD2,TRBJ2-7,TGTGCCAGCAGCCCGAGCGGGGGGGCCGTTTTCTACGAGCAGTACTTC,CASSPSGGAVFYEQYF
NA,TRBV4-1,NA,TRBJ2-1,TGCGCCAGCAGCCAAGGGGTAGGTAGCTCCTACAATGAGCAGTTCTTC,CASSQGVGSSYNEQFF
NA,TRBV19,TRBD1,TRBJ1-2,TGTGCCAGTACCCCACCGGGACAGAATTACTATGGCTACACCTTC,CASTPPGQNYYGYTF
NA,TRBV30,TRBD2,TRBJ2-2,TGTGCCTGGGGGGAGGGCCCCGGGGAGCTGTTTTTT,CAWGEGPGELFF
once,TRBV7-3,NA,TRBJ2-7,TGTGCCAGCAGCTTAGGAGCAGGGCTCGAGCAGTACTTC,CASSLGAGLEQYF
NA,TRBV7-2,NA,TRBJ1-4,TGTGCCAGCAGCTTAAGGGCAGCAACTAATGAAAAACTGTTTTTT,CASSLRAATNEKLFF
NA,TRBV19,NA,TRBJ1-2,TGTGCCAGTAACACAGGCCTTAACTATGGCTACACCTTC,CASNTGLNYGYTF
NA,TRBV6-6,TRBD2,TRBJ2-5,TGTGCCAGCAGCCGAGGCCGGACTAGCGGGACCCAAGAGACCCAGTACTTC,CASSRGRTSGTQETQYF
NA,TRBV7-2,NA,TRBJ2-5,TGTGCCAGCAGCCCCCCTAGCCACCCCTCGGGAGAGACCCAGTACTTC,CASSPPSHPSGETQYF
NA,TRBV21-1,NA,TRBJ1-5,TGTGCCAGCAGCACGCTCCGGAGGTCCGATCAGCCCCAGCATTTT,CASSTLRRSDQPQHF
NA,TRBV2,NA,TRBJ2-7,TGTGCCAGCACGGGAGACAGGGCGTTCTCCTACGAGCAGTACTTC,CASTGDRAFSYEQYF
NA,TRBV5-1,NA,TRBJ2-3,TGCGCCAGCAGCTTAAACAGGGCCTCTAGCACAGATACGCAGTATTTT,CASSLNRASSTDTQYF
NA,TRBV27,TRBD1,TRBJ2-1,TGTGCCAGCCGGACAGGGGGCGGATACAATGAGCAGTTCTTC,CASRTGGGYNEQFF
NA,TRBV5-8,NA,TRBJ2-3,TGTGCCAGCAGCTTCACAGGAATCACAGATACGCAGTATTTT,CASSFTGITDTQYF
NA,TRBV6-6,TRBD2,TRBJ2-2,TGTGCCAGCAGACAACTAGCGGGAGGAGGGCACGGGGAGCTGTTTTTT,CASRQLAGGGHGELFF
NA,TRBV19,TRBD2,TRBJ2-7,TGTGCCAGTAGTATAGGACTAGCGGCCAACTACGAGCAGTACTTC,CASSIGLAANYEQYF
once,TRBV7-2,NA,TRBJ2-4,TGTGCCAGCAGCCCGCAATCGACGGTAGCCAAAAACATTCAGTACTTC,CASSPQSTVAKNIQYF